This record concerns one T cell receptor (beta chain) sequence. The antigen is unknown. The CDR3 runs 13 residues. Germline V gives CDR1 MRHNA, CDR2 SNTAGT. J was trimmed by 6 bases and V by 6 bases; bases with no gene match: 3. The data are from a study of T cell responses to AZD1222 COVID-19 vaccine. In the study overall: Second-dose intervals near 4 or 12 weeks were combined. General study points: Repertoire sampling happened only post peak T cell response.

The repertoire was sequenced with immunoSEQ multiplex PCR; TCRdb's copy has only in-frame clones and lacks some. The repertoire holds fewer than 110,000 clones, about nine tenths seen once, with 4% to 5.5% in the top ten. The chain combines TRBV6-4 with TRBJ2-2; 8 nucleotides match TRBD2. The sequences come from peripheral blood, collected on day 0 of AZD1222 vaccination. The TCR comes from an adult in good health. CDR3 nucleotide sequence: TGTGCCAGCAGCGGGGGGGCCTCCGGGGAGCTGTTTTTT. As protein: CASSGGASGELFF.